The entry that follows covers one T cell receptor (beta chain) sequence. Its cognate antigen has yet to be identified. Base-call qualities are not available, and no considerably larger clone is one nucleotide away. This sample stems from a study of cytomegalovirus exposure and HLA in healthy donors (dated by TCRdb to 2015 to 2018). At the level of the whole study: An earlier analysis of approximately 590 of the donors reported 250 to 350 Gb of sequence data and around 110 million unique TCR beta sequences from 150 million to 200 million T cells. Of the 350 to 450 genotyped donors, approximately 81% were placed in the genetic ancestry cluster associated with self-reported Caucasian donors. Roughly five DR-DQ haplotypes were handled as single units for association and clustering because linkage in the cohort was strong. The number of typed donors differed by locus: about 629-640 for A, B, C, DRB1 and DQB1; approximately 530 for DQA1; approximately 600 for DPA1; and about 450 for DPB1. To study patterns of TCR occurrence, a later analysis re-analyzed previously published TCR beta repertoires from around 660 donors and added high-resolution HLA genotyping. In addition to the first cohort of about 650 subjects, a separate validation cohort of 100 to 150 different subjects was used. Rather than using new phenotypic data, the later analysis identified candidate immune exposures from TCR beta sequences and from how often those sequences occurred across donors. A later genetic analysis took genome-wide SNP genotypes for about 55% of the 666 donors and used that subset as a discovery cohort. Across 300 to 500 genotyped donors of the cohort, an average of approximately 200,000 unique TCR beta nucleotide sequences per donor were sequenced, and around 19% of those sequences were non-productive. Both class I and class II loci were covered by HLA typing, at four-digit resolution. Alongside the repertoire data, information on donor age, sex, ethnicity and CMV serostatus was compiled. Every discovery cohort repertoire had been produced on one sequencing platform. The study aimed to test whether cataloging public T cell receptors could reveal signatures of past pathogen exposure. An earlier analysis of about 600 of the donors used high-throughput TCR beta sequencing to judge whether each TCR beta V gene segment behaved as functional or pseudogenic. High-throughput TCR immunosequencing, statistical association of individual TCRs with disease status, and machine learning were combined to predict cytomegalovirus infection status. The study profiled the T cell repertoires of under 850 subjects by immunosequencing and related them to cytomegalovirus serostatus. Roughly 300 gigabases of sequencing data and roughly 81 million unique TCR sequences made up an early release that covered 640 HLA-typed donors.

The cohort was made up of approximately 670 healthy bone marrow donors. Cohort members were all nominally healthy when sampled, although unrecorded immune exposures were likely present. The donor tested CMV seropositive and was one of the 289 seropositive cohort members. Every donor gave a peripheral blood sample, and the peripheral blood mononuclear cells from that sample were used for TCR beta sequencing. The Qiagen DNeasy Blood Extraction Kit was used to extract genomic DNA from the blood cell samples. Reading from cysteine to phenylalanine, the CDR3 counts 15 amino acids. The DNA shown is the 45-base CDR3, in frame from base 1. CDR1 is given as MNHEY and CDR2 as SVGAGI, both from the germline V gene. The V and J ends are trimmed by 0 bases and 5 bases, leaving 10 bases between them. Study-level results and caveats: In a later analysis, 15,000 to 20,000 TCR beta sequences were associated with specific HLA alleles at a false discovery rate of 0.05. When HLA alleles, especially DR and DQ, strongly co-occurred, TCR associations were difficult to assign to individual alleles. Because counts were too low, around 17 rarely observed V segments, including chromosome 9 orphons, were left out of the earlier analysis of 587 of the donors. Some IMGT-functional V segments, including TRBV6-2 and TRBV6-3, could not be distinguished by the 87-base-pair reads and were therefore excluded. It was suggested by the authors that the approach could potentially be generalized to other disease states and immunological phenotypes. In this cohort, only TCR beta chains were sequenced, and detectable features were limited by the absence of alpha or paired-chain data. A later analysis found that HLA-associated TCR beta chains were more clonally expanded and had lower generation probabilities than equally common non-associated chains. Correlated functional status among segregating V segments might be attributable to linkage disequilibrium, but an unknown experimental factor could not be ruled out. In the study, 164 TCR beta chains were listed as associated with cytomegalovirus. In a later analysis, most CMV-associated TCR beta chains were found to appear HLA-restricted, with HLA associations seemingly driven largely by CMV exposure. A further reported finding was that TCR beta sequences accurately predicted the HLA-A and HLA-B alleles for most subjects in the first cohort. A cluster of highly shared sequence variants was judged likely to represent a technical artifact of the sequencing pipeline. Broadly in line with IMGT annotations, most TCR beta V segments showed up in productive rearrangements about 90% or about 30% of the time in an earlier analysis of a few hundred of the donors. Several of the top co-occurrence clusters appeared to be linked to parvovirus B19, influenza, CMV and Epstein-Barr virus, according to a later analysis. Presence/absence analyses assumed roughly uniform sequencing depth across donors, an assumption that may not hold. Most TCR sequences were seen in very few donors, while some public TCRs were found in many individuals. In a later analysis, TCR association rates were found to vary across HLA loci, with the most associated TCRs seen for DRB1 alleles and the fewest for HLA-C alleles. According to a later genetic analysis, donors in an Asian-associated ancestry cluster had fewer N-insertions in productive TCRs than the approximately 610-donor mean. Cytomegalovirus status was reported to be diagnosed by the classifier with high specificity and sensitivity in both the original and validation cohorts. In vitro tests confirmed that a few of the cytomegalovirus-associated TCR beta chains recognize cytomegalovirus antigens. For the cohort, immune exposure information was limited to CMV serostatus. An association between a missense DCLRE1C variant and V-gene and J-gene trimming of TCR beta chains was found in a later genetic analysis and replicated in an independent cohort. Because some donors lacked HLA typing at each locus, the association tests relied only on the typed subset.

Library preparation was by the immunoSEQ multiplex PCR assay. The multiplex PCR relied on a mix of 60 forward primers for TCR Vbeta segments and 13 reverse primers for TCR Jbeta segments. Amplification of the CDR3 region of rearranged TCR beta genes was performed with a multiplex PCR assay on genomic DNA. Amplified TCR beta libraries were sequenced as 87-base-pair reads on the Illumina HiSeq System. The paper's data handling went like this. A later analysis counted approximately 84 million unique TCR beta chains across the 666 repertoires, and 10 million to 12 million of these chains were shared by at least two donors. To remove PCR and sequencing errors, raw reads were error-corrected and collapsed into unique sequences using a nearest-neighbor algorithm that merged closely related sequences. Alignment of CDR3 sequences to IMGT reference sequences was used to assign V, D and J gene segments. For a sequence to be retained, at least a six-nucleotide match to both a V gene segment and a J gene segment was required. Rearrangements were called productive when the CDR3 lacked stop codons and stayed in frame with V and J; all others were non-productive. Following IMGT convention, CDR3 was defined as the stretch from the second conserved V-encoded cysteine to the conserved J-encoded phenylalanine. The earlier analysis of 500 to 650 of the donors excluded any sequence lacking an unambiguous match to a single V gene segment. In an earlier analysis of some 590 of the donors, V segments were called functional above 56.7% productive rearrangements and were called segregating when the between-donor standard deviation exceeded 5%. A statistical classification framework was developed to diagnose cytomegalovirus status using the catalog of TCR beta chain sequences. V and J gene assignment, in a later analysis, came from comparing TCR nucleotide sequences with IMGT/GENE-DB human TR gene sequences. In a later analysis, CDR3 sequences and most-parsimonious VDJ recombination scenarios were assigned using the TCRdist pipeline. A later analysis defined each TCR beta chain by its CDR3 amino acid sequence plus V-gene family, and excluded reads lacking a unique V-gene family. In a later analysis, approximately 590 highly shared, low-generation-probability nucleotide sequences were removed to address suspected cross-contamination and a sequencing artifact. In a later analysis, a clonal expansion index for each public chain was calculated from normalized within-repertoire ranks of inferred template counts. In a later analysis, generation probabilities were computed using a VDJ recombination model fitted to out-of-frame rearrangements, and the results were checked against IGoR. A later analysis scored TCR-TCR, TCR-HLA and TCR-CMV co-occurrence with hypergeometric tests, applying a repertoire-size bias correction to TCR pairs. False discovery rates were estimated in a later analysis by permuting HLA or CMV assignments 20 times. A later analysis grouped co-occurring TCRs with DBSCAN, adding TCRdist sequence similarity when clustering within HLA-allele-positive subsets. Co-occurrence clustering excluded repertoires with fewer than 30,000 or more than 120,000 public chains, plus five with anomalous nucleotide sharing. TCRdb limited this immuneACCESS table to in-frame rearrangements with V and J called. A share of clones is missing; checked studies link under half to unresolved V genes, and the rest is unexplained. V and J calls and clone size are copied from that table; D and trimming were computed from the DNA. The sample table shows around 88,000 clones, and just under 80% are seen once. The ten largest clones add up to roughly 3.9% of the sample.

Specimen: PBMCs. The rearrangement combines TRBV6-5 with TRBJ1-4; TRBD1 is a weak D gene call, 6 bases matching. This TCR was recovered from a woman between 40 and 50 years old in good health and CMV-seropositive. The nucleotide sequence is TGTGCCAGCAGTTACTCGGGGCAGGGGAATGAAAAACTGTTTTTT. Its protein product is CASSYSGQGNEKLFF.